The rows below give T cell receptor beta chains drawn from one sample of a study of graft-versus-host responses after intestinal transplantation. Data came from immunoSEQ multiplex PCR; TCRdb stores just in-frame clones and leaves some out. The repertoire holds 15,000 to 20,000 clones, with more than 65% as singletons. The specimen was PBMCs, collected 14 days after transplant. These receptors all come from a human patient who received an intestinal transplant, so some T cells may come from the graft donor. Each CDR3 is given with its conserved first and last residue. D genes are given only for firm matches. Clone size appears in some rows only: once, few, many, or a class for an expanded clone.

length: 16; J: TRBJ2-2; V: TRBV6-6; size: once; D: TRBD1; DNA: TGTGCCAGCAGTAACATCAGGGGGCGGAACACCGGGGAGCTGTTTTTT; CDR3: CASSNIRGRNTGELFF
length: 15; J: TRBJ2-1; V: TRBV6-4; size: NA; D: NA; DNA: TGTGCCAGCAGTGCTACAGGGAGCTCCTACAATGAGCAGTTCTTC; CDR3: CASSATGSSYNEQFF
length: 14; J: TRBJ1-6; V: TRBV7-9; size: NA; D: TRBD1; DNA: TGTGCCAGCAGCCGGACAGGGGCGAATTCACCCCTCCACTTT; CDR3: CASSRTGANSPLHF
length: 13; J: TRBJ2-1; V: TRBV15; size: NA; D: TRBD2; DNA: TGTGCCACCAGCAGCCGACTAGCGCATGAGCAGTTCTTC; CDR3: CATSSRLAHEQFF
length: 14; J: TRBJ2-2; V: TRBV19; size: NA; D: NA; DNA: TGTGCCAGTACTTGGGACTGGACCACCGGGGAGCTGTTTTTT; CDR3: CASTWDWTTGELFF
length: 14; J: TRBJ1-2; V: TRBV10-3; size: NA; D: NA; DNA: TGTGCCATCAGTGAATCTGGGGCGAGGAATGGCTACACCTTC; CDR3: CAISESGARNGYTF
length: 15; J: TRBJ2-1; V: TRBV6-1; size: NA; D: TRBD1; DNA: TGTGCCAGCACCCAAGCGGGGACAGGGAGCAATGAGCAGTTCTTC; CDR3: CASTQAGTGSNEQFF
length: 15; J: TRBJ2-4; V: TRBV6-1; size: few; D: TRBD2; DNA: TGTGCCAGCAGTGAAGAGGCGGGAGGTGTAAACATTCAGTACTTC; CDR3: CASSEEAGGVNIQYF
length: 13; J: TRBJ2-7; V: TRBV7-9; size: NA; D: NA; DNA: TGTGCCAGCAGCTCCCGACTGGTGCTAGAGCAGTACTTC; CDR3: CASSSRLVLEQYF
length: 17; J: TRBJ1-3; V: TRBV28; size: NA; D: TRBD1; DNA: TGTGCCAGCAGAGACAGACAGGGTCGGAGTTCTGGAAACACCATATATTTT; CDR3: CASRDRQGRSSGNTIYF
length: 16; J: TRBJ2-3; V: TRBV7-9; size: NA; D: NA; DNA: TGTGCCAGCAGCTTATTTGGGCTAGAAGTTACAGATACGCAGTATTTT; CDR3: CASSLFGLEVTDTQYF
length: 15; J: TRBJ1-5; V: TRBV19; size: NA; D: NA; DNA: TGTGCCAGTAGTGCCCGGACGGATAGCAATCAGCCCCAGCATTTT; CDR3: CASSARTDSNQPQHF
length: 15; J: TRBJ2-7; V: TRBV5-6; size: once; D: TRBD1; DNA: TGTGCCAGCAGCTCCTCCACAGACAGGGAGTACGAGCAGTACTTC; CDR3: CASSSSTDREYEQYF
length: 15; J: TRBJ2-1; V: TRBV9; size: NA; D: NA; DNA: TGTGCCAGCAGCTCCCTTCTCGGGGATAAGAATGAGCAGTTCTTC; CDR3: CASSSLLGDKNEQFF
length: 18; J: TRBJ2-2; V: TRBV5-1; size: few; D: TRBD2; DNA: TGCGCCAGCAGCTTCCGGACTAGCGGGGGGTATTTCACCGGGGAGCTGTTTTTT; CDR3: CASSFRTSGGYFTGELFF
length: 13; J: TRBJ2-7; V: TRBV28; size: few; D: NA; DNA: TGTGCCAGCAGTTCCGCGGACTCTTACGAGCAGTACTTC; CDR3: CASSSADSYEQYF
length: 13; J: TRBJ1-2; V: TRBV28; size: NA; D: NA; DNA: TGTGCCAGCATTAACGGAGCTAACTATGGCTACACCTTC; CDR3: CASINGANYGYTF
length: 13; J: TRBJ2-3; V: TRBV9; size: NA; D: NA; DNA: TGTGCCAGCAGCGTAGAACTCACAGATACGCAGTATTTT; CDR3: CASSVELTDTQYF
length: 15; J: TRBJ1-1; V: TRBV7-9; size: NA; D: TRBD1; DNA: TGTGCCAGCAGCCCCAGTTACAGGGGGTTAGCTGAAGCTTTCTTT; CDR3: CASSPSYRGLAEAFF
length: 20; J: TRBJ2-7; V: TRBV28; size: NA; D: TRBD2; DNA: TGTGCCAGCAGTTTGCGCCACTTTATATGTCAGCGGGAGGGGAGCTACGAGCAGTACTTC; CDR3: CASSLRHFICQREGSYEQYF
length: 13; J: TRBJ2-7; V: TRBV7-6; size: few; D: NA; DNA: TGTGCCAGCAGCCCCCCGGGGAACCCCCTTTTAAACTTC; CDR3: CASSPPGNPLLNF
length: 12; J: TRBJ1-1; V: TRBV10-3; size: NA; D: NA; DNA: TGTGCCACCTGGGGCATGAACACTGAAGCTTTCTTT; CDR3: CATWGMNTEAFF
length: 15; J: TRBJ2-7; V: TRBV9; size: NA; D: TRBD2; DNA: TGTGCCAGCAGCCCCTCAGCGGGGGCCTCCTGGGAGCAGTACTTC; CDR3: CASSPSAGASWEQYF
length: 16; J: TRBJ2-3; V: TRBV10-3; size: once; D: NA; DNA: TGTGCCATCAGTGACCTTATGACCCAGGGCACAGATACGCAGTATTTT; CDR3: CAISDLMTQGTDTQYF
length: 16; J: TRBJ1-2; V: TRBV27; size: few; D: TRBD1; DNA: TGTGCCAGCAGTTTATCGGGGACAGGGATGGGCTATGGCTACACCTTC; CDR3: CASSLSGTGMGYGYTF
length: 15; J: TRBJ2-5; V: TRBV9; size: NA; D: NA; DNA: TGTGCCAGCAGTTCCTCGGGGGCTTTGCAAGAGACCCAGTACTTC; CDR3: CASSSSGALQETQYF
length: 13; J: TRBJ2-5; V: TRBV29-1; size: NA; D: NA; DNA: TGCAGCGGTAGGCTTCTGGCGGTGGAGACCCAGTACTTC; CDR3: CSGRLLAVETQYF
length: 14; J: TRBJ1-4; V: TRBV9; size: NA; D: NA; DNA: TGTGCCAGCAGCGTAGCGGGGGGCAACGAAAAACTGTTTTTT; CDR3: CASSVAGGNEKLFF
length: 16; J: TRBJ2-3; V: TRBV28; size: NA; D: TRBD2; DNA: TGTGCCAGCAGTTTACTAAGCGGGAGGGCTGCAGATACGCAGTATTTT; CDR3: CASSLLSGRAADTQYF
length: 17; J: TRBJ2-3; V: TRBV11-3; size: NA; D: TRBD2; DNA: TGTGCCAGCAGCTTACCATGGGGGGGGACGAGCACAGATACGCAGTATTTT; CDR3: CASSLPWGGTSTDTQYF
length: 18; J: TRBJ1-1; V: TRBV6-1; size: NA; D: TRBD1; DNA: TGTGCCAGCAGTGAGGGGACAGGGTTAGGCCCGATGAACACTGAAGCTTTCTTT; CDR3: CASSEGTGLGPMNTEAFF
length: 15; J: TRBJ1-5; V: TRBV19; size: NA; D: NA; DNA: TGTGCCAGTCCCTCGGGACCCCCTAGCAATCAGCCCCAGCATTTT; CDR3: CASPSGPPSNQPQHF
length: 13; J: TRBJ2-7; V: TRBV12-5; size: NA; D: NA; DNA: TGTGCTAGTGGTTCTGGGGGACTCCACGAGCAGTACTTC; CDR3: CASGSGGLHEQYF
length: 14; J: TRBJ2-7; V: TRBV19; size: NA; D: NA; DNA: TGTGCCAGTCGAGAGAGGACGGACACCTACGAGCAGTACTTC; CDR3: CASRERTDTYEQYF
length: 13; J: TRBJ2-7; V: TRBV6-6; size: NA; D: NA; DNA: TGTGCCAGCACCGCAGGGTTTTCGTACGAGCAGTACTTC; CDR3: CASTAGFSYEQYF
length: 13; J: TRBJ1-6; V: TRBV6-1; size: NA; D: TRBD1; DNA: TGTGCCAGCTCCGGGACAGGGAATTCACCCCTCCACTTT; CDR3: CASSGTGNSPLHF
length: 11; J: TRBJ2-7; V: TRBV6-5; size: NA; D: NA; DNA: TGTGCCAGCAGTCACTCCTACGAGCAGTACTTC; CDR3: CASSHSYEQYF
length: 13; J: TRBJ1-1; V: TRBV19; size: once; D: NA; DNA: TGTGCCAGTAGAGGGGGGCGGTTGGATGAAGCTTTCTTT; CDR3: CASRGGRLDEAFF
length: 16; J: TRBJ1-5; V: TRBV23-1; size: NA; D: NA; DNA: TGCGCCAGCAGTCAAGAGGAAGGGAACAGCAATCAGCCCCAGCATTTT; CDR3: CASSQEEGNSNQPQHF
length: 11; J: TRBJ2-5; V: TRBV20-1; size: NA; D: NA; DNA: TGCAGTGGTGTGTCCTTAGAGACCCAGTACTTC; CDR3: CSGVSLETQYF
length: 18; J: TRBJ2-3; V: TRBV4-1; size: NA; D: TRBD2; DNA: TGCGCCAGCAGTCCCGTGCTAGCGGGGGTCAATCGGGCAGATACGCAGTATTTT; CDR3: CASSPVLAGVNRADTQYF
length: 19; J: TRBJ2-1; V: TRBV6-1; size: NA; D: TRBD2; DNA: TGTGCCAGCAGTGAATATCCTATGGGACTAGCGGGAGCGGACCATGAGCAGTTCTTC; CDR3: CASSEYPMGLAGADHEQFF
length: 14; J: TRBJ2-1; V: TRBV9; size: NA; D: NA; DNA: TGTGCCAGCAGCGTAGGTAATGAATACAATGAGCAGTTCTTC; CDR3: CASSVGNEYNEQFF
length: 13; J: TRBJ2-1; V: TRBV27; size: NA; D: NA; DNA: TGTGCCAGCAGTTTATCGAAATACAATGAGCAGTTCTTC; CDR3: CASSLSKYNEQFF
length: 16; J: TRBJ2-7; V: TRBV19; size: NA; D: TRBD1; DNA: TGTGCCAGTAGCACCGGGACAGGGGGGGGCTCCTACGAGCAGTACTTC; CDR3: CASSTGTGGGSYEQYF
length: 17; J: TRBJ2-5; V: TRBV4-1; size: NA; D: NA; DNA: TGCGCCAGCAGCCAAGATGAGGCAGGGGAGTACCAAGAGACCCAGTACTTC; CDR3: CASSQDEAGEYQETQYF
length: 15; J: TRBJ1-2; V: TRBV9; size: NA; D: TRBD1; DNA: TGTGCCAGCAGCGTAGCTGGGCAGGGGGCGTATGGCTACACCTTC; CDR3: CASSVAGQGAYGYTF
length: 15; J: TRBJ1-2; V: TRBV5-4; size: NA; D: TRBD1; DNA: TGTGCCAGCAGCCAAACGGGACAGGCCTATCATGGCTACACCTTC; CDR3: CASSQTGQAYHGYTF
length: 16; J: TRBJ2-3; V: TRBV15; size: NA; D: TRBD1; DNA: TGTGCCACCAGCAGAGAAGTAGGGGGCGGCACAGATACGCAGTATTTT; CDR3: CATSREVGGGTDTQYF
length: 14; J: TRBJ2-5; V: TRBV4-2; size: NA; D: TRBD2; DNA: TGTGCCAGCAGCCAAGTCGGGGGGGCGGAGACCCAGTACTTC; CDR3: CASSQVGGAETQYF
length: 18; J: TRBJ2-1; V: TRBV4-1; size: NA; D: TRBD2; DNA: TGCGCCAGCAGCCAGTTCCTCTCAACTAGCGGGAGGCCAAATGAGCAGTTCTTC; CDR3: CASSQFLSTSGRPNEQFF
length: 18; J: TRBJ1-5; V: TRBV7-6; size: once; D: NA; DNA: TGTGCCGGCAGCTTAGAGGCGGGGGGGCCCGATAGCAATCAGCCCCAGCATTTT; CDR3: CAGSLEAGGPDSNQPQHF